This TCR beta chain was sequenced during a study of human T cells and chemical hapten exposure. The time point is: patch test 1, 2 weeks after DPC sensitization. Treatment noted: therapeutic diphenylcyclopropenone sensitization with weekly scalp DPC. From the RACE reads, TCRdb called clonotypes with MiXCR, one entry per CDR3 protein. The data hold about 380,000 distinct CDR3 sequences, with approximately 4.4% observed a single time. The TCR was taken from a woman aged 45-60 years with alopecia areata. Some clones in this sample may be carry-over from other donors' samples. This specimen was whole blood, taken in connection with sensitization to the hapten diphenylcyclopropenone (DPC).

The CDR3 loop reads CASSDPLQVHTQYF. The CDR3 coding sequence is TGTGCCAGCAGTGACCCCTTACAGGTCCATACGCAGTATTTT. V is TRBV6-1 and J is TRBJ2-3, with D perhaps matching TRBD1 (5 bases). Germline assignment: CDR1 MNHNS and CDR2 SASEGT. The CDR3 is 14 residues long. Trimming stripped 3 bases from V and 7 bases from J, with 14 bases between.